The subject of this entry is one T cell receptor (beta chain). This sample is part of a study of technical replicates of blood from a handful of donors. This CDR3 region has 15 residues. Germline-derived CDR1 and CDR2 are SGHNT and YENEEA. V was cut by 5 bases and J by 6 bases, with 17 bases left in between. TCRdb's table, derived via immunoSEQ multiplex PCR, lists solely in-frame clones and lacks some. Of about 80,000 clones listed, approximately 94% are singletons. This sequence was found in a human donor in good health. Sequenced sample: T cells isolated from PBMCs. V usage is TRBV11-3 and J usage is TRBJ2-1; tentative D call: TRBD1 (6 bases). The CDR3 loop reads CASSPHPGTSNEQFF. CDR3 DNA: TGTGCCAGCAGCCCCCACCCCGGGACAAGCAATGAGCAGTTCTTC.